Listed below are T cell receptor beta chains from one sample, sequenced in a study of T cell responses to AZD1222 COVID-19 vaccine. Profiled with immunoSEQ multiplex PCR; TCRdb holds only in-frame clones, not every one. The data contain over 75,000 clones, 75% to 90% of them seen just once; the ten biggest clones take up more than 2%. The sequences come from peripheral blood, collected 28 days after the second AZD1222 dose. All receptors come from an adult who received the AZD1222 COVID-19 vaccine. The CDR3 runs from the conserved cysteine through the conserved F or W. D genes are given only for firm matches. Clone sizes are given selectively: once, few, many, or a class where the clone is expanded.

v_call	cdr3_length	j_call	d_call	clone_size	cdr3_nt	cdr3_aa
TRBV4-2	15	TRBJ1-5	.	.	TGTGCCAGCAGCCAAGATTATGGGCCCAATCAGCCCCAGCATTTT	CASSQDYGPNQPQHF
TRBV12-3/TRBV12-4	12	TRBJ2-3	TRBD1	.	TGTGCCAGCGGGGACAGATCTTATACGCAGTATTTT	CASGDRSYTQYF
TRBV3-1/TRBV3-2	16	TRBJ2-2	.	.	TGTGCCAGCAGCCAAGATGTAACAGAGCTGACCGGGGAGCTGTTTTTT	CASSQDVTELTGELFF
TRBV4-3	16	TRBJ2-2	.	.	TGCGCCAGCAGCCATGGATCTTGGGGGGACACCGGGGAGCTGTTTTTT	CASSHGSWGDTGELFF
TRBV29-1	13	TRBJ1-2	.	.	TGCAGCGTTGCAACCGGGACACTGGTTGGCTACACCTTC	CSVATGTLVGYTF
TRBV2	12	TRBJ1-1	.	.	TGTGCCAGCAGTGAACAAGGTACTGAAGCTTTCTTT	CASSEQGTEAFF
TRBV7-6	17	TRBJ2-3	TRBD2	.	TGTGCCAGCAGTTCCGGACTAGCGGGAGTTCGGACAGATACGCAGTATTTT	CASSSGLAGVRTDTQYF
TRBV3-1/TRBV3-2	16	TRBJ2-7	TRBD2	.	TGTGCCAGCAGCCAGGGGACTAGCGGGAGTTTGTACGAGCAGTACTTC	CASSQGTSGSLYEQYF
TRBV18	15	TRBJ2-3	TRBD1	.	TGTGCCAGCTCACCCCGGACAGGGAGCACAGATACGCAGTATTTT	CASSPRTGSTDTQYF
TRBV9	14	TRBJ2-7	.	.	TGTGCCAGCAGCGTAGCTATCAGCTCCTACGAGCAGTACTTC	CASSVAISSYEQYF
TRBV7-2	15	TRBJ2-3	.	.	TGTGCCAGCAGCTTAGCTTTCTCCCCGACAGATACGCAGTATTTT	CASSLAFSPTDTQYF
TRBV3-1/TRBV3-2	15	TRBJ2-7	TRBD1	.	TGTGCCAGCAGCCAAGAGGCAGGGGGCGTCTACGAGCAGTACTTC	CASSQEAGGVYEQYF
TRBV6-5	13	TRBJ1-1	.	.	TGTGCCAGCAGTTTGACAGGGAACACTGAAGCTTTCTTT	CASSLTGNTEAFF
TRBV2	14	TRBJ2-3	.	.	TGTGCCAGCAGTGAAGAAAGGCAGGCTAATACGCAGTATTTT	CASSEERQANTQYF
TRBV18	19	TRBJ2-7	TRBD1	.	TGTGCCAGCTCACCATCATATATCAGTCGGACAGGGGTCTCCTACGAGCAGTACTTC	CASSPSYISRTGVSYEQYF
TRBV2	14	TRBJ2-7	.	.	TGTGCCAGCACAGGGGCCATATACTCCTACGAGCAGTACTTC	CASTGAIYSYEQYF
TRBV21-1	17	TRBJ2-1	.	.	TGTGCCTCTGACCTGCGGGAGCCGATTCGCTCCTACAATGAGCAGTTCTTC	CASDLREPIRSYNEQFF
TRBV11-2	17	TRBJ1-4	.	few	TGTGCCAGCAGCTTAGTAGTTGGTGGGGCAACTAATGAAAAACTGTTTTTT	CASSLVVGGATNEKLFF
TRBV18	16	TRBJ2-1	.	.	TGTGCCAGCTCACCACGCCCTGCCGGTTCCTACAATGAGCAGTTCTTC	CASSPRPAGSYNEQFF
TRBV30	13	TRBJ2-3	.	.	TGTGCCTGGAGTGTACTAGTCACAGATACGCAGTATTTT	CAWSVLVTDTQYF
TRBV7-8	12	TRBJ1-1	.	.	TGTGCCAGCAGCCACCAAGGCACTGAAGCTTTCTTT	CASSHQGTEAFF
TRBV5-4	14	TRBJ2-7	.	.	TGTGCCAGCCAGCAAGGCGGGGGCAACTACGAGCAGTACTTC	CASQQGGGNYEQYF